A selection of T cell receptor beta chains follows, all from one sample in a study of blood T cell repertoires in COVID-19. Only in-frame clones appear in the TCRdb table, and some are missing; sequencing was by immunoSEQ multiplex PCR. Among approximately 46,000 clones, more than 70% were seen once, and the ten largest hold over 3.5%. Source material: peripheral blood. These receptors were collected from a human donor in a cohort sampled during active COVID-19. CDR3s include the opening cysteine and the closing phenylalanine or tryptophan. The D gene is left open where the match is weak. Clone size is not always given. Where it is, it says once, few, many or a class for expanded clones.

TGTGCCAGCAGACTAACCGGCACAGATACGCAGTATTTT CASRLTGTDTQYF TRBJ2-3 TRBV6-4 . .
TGTGCCAGCTCACCAAGGGGGGGTGCTCCAACTAACTATGGCTACACCTTC CASSPRGGAPTNYGYTF TRBJ1-2 TRBV18 . .
TGTGCCAGCAGCTTGGTGCAGGCCCCACTGGTCGAGCAGTACTTC CASSLVQAPLVEQYF TRBJ2-7 TRBV5-6 . .
TGTGCCAGCGGGACTAGCGGGGGGGCGAATACGCAGTATTTT CASGTSGGANTQYF TRBJ2-3 TRBV7-2 TRBD2 .
TGTGCCAGCAGCCCCCGACGCTCCGGGGAGACCCAGTACTTC CASSPRRSGETQYF TRBJ2-5 TRBV2 . .
TGTGCCAGTAGTTTGGACAGTACACTCTATGGCTACACCTTC CASSLDSTLYGYTF TRBJ1-2 TRBV19 . .
TGTGCCTGGACTACGACTAGCGGGGCCCTCAATGAGCAGTTCTTC CAWTTTSGALNEQFF TRBJ2-1 TRBV30 TRBD2 .
TGTGCCAGCAAACTAGCGGGAGTAGGGTACGAGCAGTACTTC CASKLAGVGYEQYF TRBJ2-7 TRBV27 TRBD2 once
TGCGCCAGCAGTGAGTCGAGCGGGAGGGCCTACAATGAGCAGTTCTTC CASSESSGRAYNEQFF TRBJ2-1 TRBV10-1 TRBD2 .
TGCGCCAGCAGCTTAGGACAGGGGCGATTGAATGAGCAGTTCTTC CASSLGQGRLNEQFF TRBJ2-1 TRBV5-1 TRBD1 .
TGTGCCTGGAGTGAGCTCAACTACGAGCAGTACTTC CAWSELNYEQYF TRBJ2-7 TRBV30 . .
TGTGCCAGCAGCTTAGCGATGGACACCTCTGGAAACACCATATATTTT CASSLAMDTSGNTIYF TRBJ1-3 TRBV7-2 . .
TGCGCCAGCAGTTTAAGCAGGGGGGACTATGGCTACACCTTC CASSLSRGDYGYTF TRBJ1-2 TRBV10-2 TRBD1 .
TGTGCCAGCAGCTTCAGTCGAGGTGAAGCTTTCTTT CASSFSRGEAFF TRBJ1-1 TRBV28 . .
TGTGCCAGCAGTTCATTATCCAGGGGGCTTAACTATGGCTACACCTTC CASSSLSRGLNYGYTF TRBJ1-2 TRBV28 TRBD1 .
TGTGCCAGCAGCCAAACAGTAGCCAAAAACATTCAGTACTTC CASSQTVAKNIQYF TRBJ2-4 TRBV7-2 . .
TGTGCCAGCAGCTTCCGAGTTGGTGAGCAGTACTTC CASSFRVGEQYF TRBJ2-7 TRBV14 . .
TGCGCCAGCAGGGGGCAGGGAAACATTCAGTACTTC CASRGQGNIQYF TRBJ2-4 TRBV4-3 . .